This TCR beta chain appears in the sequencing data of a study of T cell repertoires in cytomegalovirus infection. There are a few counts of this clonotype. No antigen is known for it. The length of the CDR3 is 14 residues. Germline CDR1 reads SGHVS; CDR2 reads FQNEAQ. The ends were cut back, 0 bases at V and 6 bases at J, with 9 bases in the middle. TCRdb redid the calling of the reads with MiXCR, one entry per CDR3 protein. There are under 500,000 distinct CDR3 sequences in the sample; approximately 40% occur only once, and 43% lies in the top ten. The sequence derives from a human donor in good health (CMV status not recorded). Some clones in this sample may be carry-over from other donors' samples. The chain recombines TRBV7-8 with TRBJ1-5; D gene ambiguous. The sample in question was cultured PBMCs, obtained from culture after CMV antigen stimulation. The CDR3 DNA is TGTGCCAGCAGCTTAGCAGGTGTAGCTCAGCCCCAGCATTTT. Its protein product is CASSLAGVAQPQHF.